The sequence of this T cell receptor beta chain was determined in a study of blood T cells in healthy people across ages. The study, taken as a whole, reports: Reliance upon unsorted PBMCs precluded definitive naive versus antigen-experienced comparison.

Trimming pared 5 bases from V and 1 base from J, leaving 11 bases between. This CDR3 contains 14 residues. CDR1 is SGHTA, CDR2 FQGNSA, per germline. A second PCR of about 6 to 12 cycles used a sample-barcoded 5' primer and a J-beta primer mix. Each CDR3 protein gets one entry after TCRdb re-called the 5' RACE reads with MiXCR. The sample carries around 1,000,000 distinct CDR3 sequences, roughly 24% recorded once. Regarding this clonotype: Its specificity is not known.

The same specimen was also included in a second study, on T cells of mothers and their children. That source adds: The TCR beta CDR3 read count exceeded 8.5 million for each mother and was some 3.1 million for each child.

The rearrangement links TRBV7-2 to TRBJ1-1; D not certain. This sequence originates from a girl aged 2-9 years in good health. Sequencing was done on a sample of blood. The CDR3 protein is CASSAPGPNTEAFF. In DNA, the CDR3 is TGTGCCAGCAGCGCGCCCGGGCCGAACACTGAAGCTTTCTTT.